One sample yielded the 3 T cell receptor beta chains listed below, sequenced in a study of cytomegalovirus exposure and HLA in healthy donors. The PCR was carried out with 60 Vbeta primers and 13 Jbeta primers. Sequenced by immunoSEQ multiplex PCR; TCRdb stores in-frame clones only, minus some. The table has about 180,000 clones, roughly three quarters seen once. The source material was PBMCs. The receptors shown here come from a woman aged 25-40 years in good health and CMV-seropositive.

This chain links TRBV4-1 with TRBJ2-7; 8 bases fit TRBD1. Germline assignment: CDR1 MGHRA and CDR2 YSYEKL. Germline trimming cut 4 bases from V and 2 bases from J; bases unmatched to any gene: 7. This CDR3 is 15 amino acids long. For the CDR3, the DNA is TGCGCCAGCAGCCCAGGGACAGGCCCAACCTACGAGCAGTACTTC. It yields the protein CASSPGTGPTYEQYF.

This chain links TRBV15 with TRBJ2-7; no definite D call. V lost 2 bases to trimming and J lost 3 bases, with 11 bases between them. Germline CDR1 LNHNV, CDR2 YYDKDF (reference sequence). This CDR3 comprises 14 residues. The CDR3 DNA is TGTGCCACCAGCAGAAATAGAGTTGACTACGAGCAGTACTTC. It encodes CATSRNRVDYEQYF.

The chain uses TRBV5-1 and TRBJ2-1; D perhaps matches TRBD1 (5 bases). Germline loops: CDR1 SGHRS, CDR2 YFSETQ. The CDR3 runs 12 residues. Trimming shortened V by 2 bases and J by 9 bases, and 9 bases separated the two germline ends. The CDR3 region has the DNA TGCGCCAGCAGCTTTAGGCAGGGTGAGCAGTTCTTC. This encodes CASSFRQGEQFF. The full variable domain, with the rest looked up from reference TRBV5-1 and TRBJ2-1, is KAGVTQTPRYLIKTRGQQVTLSCSPISGHRSVSWYQQTPGQGLQFLFEYFSETQRNKGNFPGRFSGRQFSNSRSEMNVSTLELGDSALYLCASSFRQGEQFFGPGTRLTVL.